This TCR beta chain was captured by sequencing in a study of T cell changes during pregnancy in multiple sclerosis. Profiling relied on immunoSEQ multiplex PCR, and the TCRdb table lists in-frame clones only, not all of them. This sample has fewer than 90,000 clones, with 94% found just once. CDR3 length: 15 residues. Germline values: CDR1 SGHTA, CDR2 FQGNSA. Losses at the gene ends were 2 bases for V and 3 bases for J; bases not matched to a gene: 7. This specimen consisted of peripheral blood, obtained after pregnancy. The TCR originated in a female donor in good health, enrolled as a control in a pregnancy study. The rearrangement joins TRBV7-2 to TRBJ2-7, with TRBD1 matching 7 bases. CDR3 in amino acids: CASSLNPQGSYEQYF. CDR3 coding DNA: TGTGCCAGCAGCTTAAACCCACAGGGGAGCTACGAGCAGTACTTC.